The next 14 T cell receptor beta chains were all read from a single sample in a study of blood T cells in healthy people across ages. Primers used in a second PCR of roughly 6 to 11 cycles were a sample-barcoded 5' primer and a J-beta primer mix. TCRdb passed the 5' RACE reads through MiXCR, listing each CDR3 protein once. The sample records around 1,500,000 distinct CDR3 sequences, around two fifths being singletons. What was sequenced was blood. All receptors come from a woman between 18 and 30 years old in good health.

This clonotype showed up just a few times. The chain links TRBV6-1 to TRBJ2-1; 9 bases fit TRBD2. V shed 3 bases and J 8 bases; nucleotides not matched to a gene: 8. This CDR3 spans 15 amino acids. Germline lookup yields CDR1 MNHNS and CDR2 SASEGT. CDR3 protein: CASSDAGGPNHEQFF. In nucleotides, the CDR3 is TGTGCCAGCAGTGACGCGGGAGGGCCTAACCATGAGCAGTTCTTC.

This chain joins TRBV5-6 and TRBJ2-7, with a possible D match to TRBD1 (5 bases). The CDR3 has 13 amino acids. CDR1 and CDR2 (germline): SGHDT, YYEEEE. Trimming pared 4 bases from V and 2 bases from J, leaving 10 bases between. CDR3 in DNA: TGTGCCAGCAGCAAATTGGACACCTACGAGCAGTACTTC. This sequence encodes CASSKLDTYEQYF.

The chain uses TRBV6-1 and TRBJ2-3, with D perhaps given as TRBD1 or TRBD2 (5 bases each). Trimming left V 10 bases short and J 5 bases short, with 25 bases between. CDR3 length equals 16 residues. Germline CDR1 and CDR2: MNHNS and SASEGT. The CDR3 region is CATSSSAGRVGDTQYF. As DNA, the CDR3 is TGTGCCACCTCGTCTTCAGCAGGGAGAGTTGGAGATACGCAGTATTTT.

V is TRBV7-3 and J is TRBJ2-3, with 12 bases identical to TRBD2. Germline CDR1 and CDR2: SGHTA and FQGTGA. The length of the CDR3 is 18 residues. Trimming took 1 base from V and 0 from J; bases not matched to a gene: 5. The CDR3 DNA follows: TGTGCCAGCAGCTTAAACCCTCTAGCGGGGGGGAGCACAGATACGCAGTATTTT. Its protein product is CASSLNPLAGGSTDTQYF.

The chain combines TRBV29-1 with TRBJ2-1; the D is unclear. CDR1 and CDR2 from the germline V gene are SQVTM and ANQGSEA. V was trimmed by 3 bases and J by 7 bases, leaving 10 bases between them. The CDR3 has 12 amino acids. The CDR3 here is CSVDRVQNEQFF. The DNA for the CDR3 is TGCAGCGTTGATAGGGTCCAGAATGAGCAGTTCTTC.

Details on this clonotype: One base away lies a much larger clone, so this may be a sequencing read error. The chain uses TRBV12-3 or TRBV12-4 and TRBJ2-6; D may be TRBD1 (5 bases). The CDR3 extends over 15 amino acids. The CDR3 sequence: CASGLSPLGASVLTF. CDR3 coding DNA: TGTGCCAGCGGTCTCTCCCCCCTTGGGGCCAGCGTCCTGACTTTC.

This clonotype has a count of ten or more. The J gene is TRBJ2-3, the V gene TRBV29-1; maybe TRBD2 (5 bases). Germline-derived CDR1 and CDR2 are SQVTM and ANQGSEA. This CDR3 has 13 amino acids. V was cut by 4 bases and J by 0 bases, with 8 bases left in between. The CDR3 sequence is CSVVGGSTDTQYF. DNA for the CDR3: TGCAGCGTTGTTGGCGGGAGCACAGATACGCAGTATTTT.

This clonotype came up a few times. A much larger clone sits a single nucleotide away, making a read error possible. The CDR3 nucleotides are TGTGCCAGCAGCCCACGAGGAACCCTTGGGAATGAGCAGTACTTC. It is translated as CASSPRGTLGNEQYF. The chain employs TRBV7-2 and TRBJ2-7; unclear D gene. Germline values: CDR1 SGHTA, CDR2 FQGNSA. Between the trimmed V and J ends, which lost 5 bases and 7 bases, there was a span of 21 bases. The CDR3 is 15 residues long.

This clonotype was observed a few times. The V gene is TRBV2, the J gene TRBJ2-7, with D perhaps assigned TRBD1 or TRBD2 (5 bases each). This CDR3 is built from 13 residues. V lost 6 bases and J lost 1, with 10 bases in between. The germline V gene has CDR1 SNHLY and CDR2 FYNNEI. The CDR3, as DNA: TGTGCCAGCAGGGGGGACGGTTCCTACGAGCAGTACTTC. Translating it yields CASRGDGSYEQYF.

In this sample, this clonotype turned up many times. This chain uses TRBV20-1 with TRBJ2-3, with a tentative D call TRBD1 (6 bases). From germline, CDR1 is DFQATT and CDR2 SNEGSKA (reference sequence). V lost 0 bases to trimming and J lost 0 bases, with 13 bases between them. CDR3 length: 16 residues. CDR3 sequence: CSARDFRDTSTDTQYF. CDR3 DNA sequence: TGCAGTGCTAGAGATTTCCGGGACACTAGCACAGATACGCAGTATTTT.

The chain links TRBV20-1 to TRBJ1-2; TRBD1 aligns across 7 bases. The CDR3 runs 14 residues. J was trimmed by 3 bases and V by 3 bases; bases with no gene match: 7. Germline CDR1 reads DFQATT; CDR2 reads SNEGSKA (reference sequence). The CDR3 DNA reads TGCAGTGCTAGGGCAGGGGGGCCTGACTATGGCTACACCTTC. Translating it yields CSARAGGPDYGYTF.

This clonotype occurred a few times. The V call is TRBV5-1, the J call TRBJ2-7; the D gene is possibly TRBD1 (6 bases). The CDR3 is 13 amino acids. Trimming took 4 bases from V and 6 from J, leaving 14 bases between them. CDR1 SGHRS and CDR2 YFSETQ come from the germline V gene. The CDR3 spells CASSPTGRSEQYF. For the CDR3, the DNA is TGCGCCAGCAGCCCCACAGGGCGGAGCGAGCAGTACTTC.

This chain connects TRBV20-1 to TRBJ2-5; D call uncertain. Germline CDR1 and CDR2: DFQATT and SNEGSKA (reference sequence). There are 12 residues in the CDR3. The V end was cut by 2 bases, the J end by 1 base, with 5 bases between. DNA of the CDR3: TGCAGTGCTAGACTACCCCAAGAGACCCAGTACTTC. It yields the protein CSARLPQETQYF.

This clonotype was recorded a few times. The chain is built from TRBV20-1 and TRBJ1-1; D possibly corresponds to TRBD1 (6 bases). V lost 1 base and J lost 6, with 12 bases in between. Germline CDR1 and CDR2: DFQATT and SNEGSKA (reference sequence). CDR3 length: 13 residues. The CDR3 loop reads CSARGYRDPEAFF. The CDR3 DNA follows: TGCAGTGCTAGAGGTTACAGGGACCCTGAAGCTTTCTTT.